Each of the 31 T cell receptor beta chains below was sequenced from the same sample in a study of cytomegalovirus exposure and HLA in healthy donors. The method was immunoSEQ multiplex PCR; TCRdb's version includes in-frame clones alone and lacks a portion of them. The data show approximately 65,000 clones, approximately 97% seen once. Sequenced input: PBMCs. These receptors came from a man aged 18 to 29 in good health and CMV-seronegative.

The chain's CDR3 is CSVEDRGIKTNEAFF. CDR3 DNA: TGCAGCGTTGAAGACCGGGGAATAAAAACAAATGAAGCTTTCTTT. V gene TRBV29-1 combines with J gene TRBJ1-1; no clear D gene. Germline loops: CDR1 SQVTM, CDR2 ANQGSEA. The CDR3 covers 15 residues. Trimming left V 0 bases short and J 7 bases short, with 18 bases between.

V is TRBV27 and J is TRBJ2-7; the match to TRBD2 covers 13 bases. CDR3 length: 16 amino acids. Germline CDR1 MNHEY, CDR2 SMNVEV (reference sequence). The junction had 10 bases not matched to a gene; V was cut back by 6 bases and J by 5 bases. The CDR3: CASRHWGGLAGHEQYF. In nucleotides, the CDR3 is TGTGCCAGCAGACATTGGGGGGGACTAGCGGGGCACGAGCAGTACTTC.

This sequence joins TRBV28 and TRBJ1-3, with a weak D call TRBD1 (6 bases). CDR1 is MDHEN, CDR2 SYDVKM, per germline. The V end was cut by 7 bases, the J end by 2 bases, with 15 bases between. This CDR3 contains 15 residues. The CDR3 region has the DNA TGTGCCAGCAATCAACAGGGTGCGACTGGAAACACCATATATTTT. Its protein product is CASNQQGATGNTIYF.

V gene TRBV19 combines with J gene TRBJ1-6, with D possibly matching TRBD1 (5 bases). Between the trimmed V and J ends, which lost 3 bases and 3 bases, there was a span of 6 bases. The CDR3 loop spans 14 amino acids. The germline gives CDR1 LNHDA, CDR2 SQIVND (reference sequence). CDR3 loop: CASSIDSYNSPLHF. The CDR3 DNA sequence: TGTGCCAGTAGTATCGACAGCTATAATTCACCCCTCCACTTT.

The chain has TRBV27 and TRBJ1-2, with TRBD1 as a possible D gene (5 bases). V was clipped by 3 bases and J by 6 bases, with 14 bases between them. This CDR3 spans 14 amino acids. Germline V gene data show CDR1 as MNHEY and CDR2 as SMNVEV (reference sequence). DNA of the CDR3: TGTGCCAGCAGTTTTAAAGGGGAAGCAAATGGCTACACCTTC. It encodes CASSFKGEANGYTF.

The chain has TRBV5-1 and TRBJ1-5, with D perhaps TRBD1 (6 bases). The CDR3 is made up of 15 amino acids. The germline V and J ends were trimmed by 1 base and 2 bases, with 10 bases remaining between them. Germline CDR1 and CDR2: SGHRS and YFSETQ. The CDR3 bases are TGCGCCAGCAGCTTGTCAGGGGCTGGCAATCAGCCCCAGCATTTT. It is translated as CASSLSGAGNQPQHF. The whole variable domain, filled in from reference TRBV5-1 and TRBJ1-5, reads KAGVTQTPRYLIKTRGQQVTLSCSPISGHRSVSWYQQTPGQGLQFLFEYFSETQRNKGNFPGRFSGRQFSNSRSEMNVSTLELGDSALYLCASSLSGAGNQPQHFGDGTRLSIL.

The chain is built from TRBV12-5 and TRBJ2-1; no definite D call. This CDR3 comprises 11 residues. Trimming shortened V by 5 bases and J by 7 bases, and 6 bases separated the two germline ends. Germline V CDR1 and CDR2: LGHNT, FRNRAP. The CDR3 region is CASGPGNEQFF. The CDR3 DNA is TGTGCTAGTGGTCCCGGGAATGAGCAGTTCTTC.

V gene TRBV27 combines with J gene TRBJ2-1; D ambiguous. The germline V and J ends were trimmed by 2 bases and 7 bases, with 9 bases remaining between them. This CDR3 comprises 13 residues. Germline loops: CDR1 MNHEY, CDR2 SMNVEV (reference sequence). The DNA for the CDR3 is TGTGCCAGCAGTTTAATGAGAAATAATGAGCAGTTCTTC. Its protein is CASSLMRNNEQFF.

This chain joins TRBV10-3 and TRBJ2-7; 8 nucleotides line up with TRBD2. Trimming removed 9 bases from V and 0 bases from J; junction bases left unmatched: 1. The CDR3 covers 12 residues. CDR1 ENHRY and CDR2 SYGVKD come from the germline V gene. CDR3: CAISGSSYEQYF. The DNA of the CDR3 is TGTGCCATAAGCGGGAGCTCCTACGAGCAGTACTTC.

This clone was observed a single time. The chain recombines TRBV7-8 with TRBJ2-2, with D possibly TRBD2 on 6 matching bases. CDR3 size: 16 residues. The germline V gene has CDR1 SGHVS and CDR2 FQNEAQ. V was clipped by 5 bases and J by 4 bases, with 17 bases between them. The CDR3 loop is CASSPLGGVGTGELFF. In DNA, the CDR3 is TGTGCCAGCAGCCCCCTCGGGGGAGTGGGCACCGGGGAGCTGTTTTTT.

The CDR3 reads CASKGLAGTYNEQFF. The CDR3 DNA sequence: TGTGCCTCGAAGGGACTAGCGGGCACCTACAATGAGCAGTTCTTC. The chain employs TRBV30 and TRBJ2-1; TRBD2 matches 12 bases. Trimming took 7 bases from V and 2 from J; bases not matched to a gene: 6. Germline V gene sequence: CDR1 GTSNPN, CDR2 SVGIG (reference sequence). This CDR3 spans 15 amino acids.

This clone was detected only once. This chain connects TRBV5-4 to TRBJ1-1; D gene uncertain. The germline CDR1 and CDR2 sequences are SGHNT and YYREEE (reference sequence). The V gene lost 2 bases and the J gene lost 3 bases, with 5 bases spanning the gap. The CDR3 consists of 12 residues. CDR3 residues: CASSLLYTEAFF. In nucleotides, the CDR3 is TGTGCCAGCAGCTTACTATACACTGAAGCTTTCTTT.

The chain recombines TRBV19 with TRBJ2-2; D gene unclear. V was trimmed by 6 bases and J by 1 base, leaving 9 bases between them. From germline, CDR1 is LNHDA and CDR2 SQIVND (reference sequence). This CDR3 has 14 amino acids. CDR3 region: CASSRQWNTGELFF. The DNA of the CDR3 is TGTGCCAGTAGCCGACAATGGAACACCGGGGAGCTGTTTTTT. Full variable domain (rest looked up from reference TRBV19 and TRBJ2-2): DGGITQSPKYLFRKEGQNVTLSCEQNLNHDAMYWYRQDPGQGLRLIYYSQIVNDFQKGDIAEGYSVSREKKESFPLTVTSAQKNPTAFYLCASSRQWNTGELFFGEGSRLTVL.

The chain uses TRBV6-1 and TRBJ1-6; D might be TRBD1 (5 bases). Germline loops: CDR1 MNHNS, CDR2 SASEGT. V was clipped by 6 bases and J by 4 bases, with 13 bases between them. This CDR3 spans 15 amino acids. The CDR3 DNA sequence: TGTGCCAGCAGCAACCTCCAGGGTTATAATTCACCCCTCCACTTT. Its protein is CASSNLQGYNSPLHF.

Here the CDR3 reads CASRSTGGGYTF. As DNA, the CDR3 is TGTGCCAGCAGGTCTACAGGGGGTGGCTACACCTTC. The genes are TRBV6-5 and TRBJ1-2, with TRBD1 matching over 8 bases. The CDR3 consists of 12 residues. Trimming at V came to 6 bases and at J to 7 bases, leaving 4 bases not matched to a gene. Per germline, CDR1 MNHEY and CDR2 SVGAGI.

The V and J genes are TRBV30 and TRBJ1-1; the D gene is possibly TRBD1 (6 bases). V gave up 0 bases and J gave up 5 bases, with 10 bases separating them. Germline CDR1 GTSNPN, CDR2 SVGIG (reference sequence). The CDR3 is made up of 13 amino acids. The CDR3 DNA follows: TGTGCCTGGAGTGTACAGGGTGATACTGAAGCTTTCTTT. It encodes CAWSVQGDTEAFF.

This clone was detected once. The rearrangement joins TRBV5-4 to TRBJ1-2; D is unclear. CDR1 SGHNT and CDR2 YYREEE come from the germline V gene (reference sequence). This CDR3 is built from 12 residues. Deletions cut 1 base from V and 5 bases from J, with 6 bases between. The CDR3 region has the DNA TGTGCCAGCAGCTTGACAGTTTATGGCTACACCTTC. Its protein product is CASSLTVYGYTF.

The rearrangement joins TRBV5-5 to TRBJ1-4, with a possible D match to TRBD1 (5 bases). Trimming took 3 bases from V and 0 from J, leaving 9 bases between them. This CDR3 has 15 residues. Germline V gives CDR1 SGHKS, CDR2 YYEKEE (reference sequence). In nucleotides, the CDR3 is TGTGCCAGCAGCTACAGGTTTGCAACTAATGAAAAACTGTTTTTT. This gives the protein CASSYRFATNEKLFF.

The gene calls are TRBV7-9 and TRBJ1-4; D is possibly TRBD1 (5 bases). The CDR3 has 16 amino acids. V dropped 5 bases and J dropped 3 bases, with 16 bases sitting between them. In germline, CDR1 is SEHNR, CDR2 FQNEAQ (reference sequence). CDR3 DNA: TGTGCCAGCAGCGCATCCTTGGACACGTCTAATGAAAAACTGTTTTTT. This translates into CASSASLDTSNEKLFF.

This rearrangement joins TRBV28 to TRBJ1-4; unclear D gene. CDR3 size: 15 residues. CDR1 is MDHEN and CDR2 is SYDVKM in the germline V gene. Trimming left V 1 base short and J 4 bases short, with 10 bases between. As DNA, the CDR3 is TGTGCCAGCAGTTTATCGGGAGGTGGTAATGAAAAACTGTTTTTT. This encodes CASSLSGGGNEKLFF.

The V and J genes are TRBV6-1 and TRBJ2-1, with D tentatively TRBD1 (5 bases). Germline-derived CDR1 and CDR2 are MNHNS and SASEGT. The CDR3 is 13 amino acids. Trimming took 3 bases from V and 10 from J, leaving 13 bases between them. As DNA, the CDR3 is TGTGCCAGCAGTGAGATAAACAGACAGGAGCAGTTCTTC. Translation: CASSEINRQEQFF.

The gene calls are TRBV27 and TRBJ1-5, with 8 bases lining up with TRBD1. Germline CDR1 MNHEY, CDR2 SMNVEV (reference sequence). The CDR3 totals 15 residues. The junction had 2 bases not matched to a gene; V was cut back by 2 bases and J by 2 bases. Written as DNA, the CDR3 is TGTGCCAGCAGTTTAGACAGGGGTGGCAATCAGCCCCAGCATTTT. This encodes CASSLDRGGNQPQHF.

This sequence joins TRBV9 and TRBJ1-4; no reliable D call. Germline V gene data show CDR1 as SGDLS and CDR2 as YYNGEE. The length of the CDR3 is 16 residues. V shed 0 bases and J shed 0 bases, with 9 bases lying between them. The CDR3 DNA sequence: TGTGCCAGCAGCGTAGGAACCGGGGCAACTAATGAAAAACTGTTTTTT. Translating gives CASSVGTGATNEKLFF. The whole variable domain, filled in from reference TRBV9 and TRBJ1-4, reads DSGVTQTPKHLITATGQRVTLRCSPRSGDLSVYWYQQSLDQGLQFLIQYYNGEERAKGNILERFSAQQFPDLHSELNLSSLELGDSALYFCASSVGTGATNEKLFFGSGTQLSVL.

This clone was picked up one time. The chain is built from TRBV11-3 and TRBJ1-1; TRBD1 matches 8 bases. Trimming removed 5 bases from V and 9 bases from J; junction bases left unmatched: 5. The germline gives CDR1 SGHNT, CDR2 YENEEA. CDR3 size: 12 residues. CDR3 coding DNA: TGTGCCAGCAGCACCGACAGGGGCCAAGCTTTCTTT. This codes for CASSTDRGQAFF.

This chain joins TRBV5-1 and TRBJ2-7; TRBD1 matches 10 bases. The CDR3 covers 16 residues. Germline-derived CDR1 and CDR2 are SGHRS and YFSETQ. The ends lost 0 bases at V and 4 bases at J; junction bases unmatched: 7. The CDR3 bases are TGCGCCAGCAGCTTGGCCGGTGGACAGGGGGAGTACGAGCAGTACTTC. This codes for CASSLAGGQGEYEQYF.

V usage is TRBV28 and J usage is TRBJ2-3; 13 nucleotides match TRBD2. Germline CDR1 is MDHEN and CDR2 is SYDVKM. The CDR3 runs 17 residues. V was clipped by 8 bases and J by 5 bases; unmatched bases: 13. CDR3 in amino acids: CASSSPGTSGKGDTQYF. In DNA, the CDR3 is TGTGCCAGCTCCAGTCCCGGGACTAGCGGGAAGGGAGATACGCAGTATTTT.

The V and J genes are TRBV2 and TRBJ1-4, with D perhaps TRBD1 (6 bases). CDR3 length: 15 amino acids. V was cut by 5 bases and J by 4 bases, with 14 bases left in between. From germline, CDR1 is SNHLY and CDR2 FYNNEI. As DNA, the CDR3 is TGTGCCAGCAGTTTGGAACAGGGCTTTAATGAAAAACTGTTTTTT. It translates to CASSLEQGFNEKLFF.

The chain links TRBV6-1 to TRBJ1-1; 7 positions match TRBD1. The CDR3 extends over 14 amino acids. Germline CDR1 reads MNHNS; CDR2 reads SASEGT. Trimming at V came to 0 bases and at J to 4 bases, leaving 2 bases not matched to a gene. The CDR3 region is CASSEAGQSTEAFF. The CDR3 nucleotides read TGTGCCAGCAGTGAAGCGGGACAGTCCACTGAAGCTTTCTTT.

The chain links TRBV28 to TRBJ1-2, with a tentative D call TRBD1 (5 bases). CDR3 length: 13 amino acids. V gave up 2 bases and J gave up 8 bases, with 12 bases separating them. The germline gives CDR1 MDHEN, CDR2 SYDVKM. CDR3 residues: CASSLMFGGGYTF. Written as DNA, the CDR3 is TGTGCCAGCAGTTTAATGTTTGGGGGGGGCTACACCTTC.

V is TRBV30 and J is TRBJ1-2; D not certain. Germline V lookup: CDR1 GTSNPN, CDR2 SVGIG (reference sequence). The CDR3 is 12 amino acids. Trimming stripped 5 bases from V and 5 bases from J, with 12 bases between. In DNA, the CDR3 is TGTGCCTGGGGGCAGAACCAATATGGCTACACCTTC. This translates into CAWGQNQYGYTF.

The rearrangement uses TRBV6-6 and TRBJ1-5, with D hard to call. In germline, CDR1 is MNHNY, CDR2 SVGAGI (reference sequence). The CDR3 spans 16 residues. Trimming removed 0 bases from V and 6 bases from J, with 15 bases in between. The CDR3 loop reads CASSYSRGEAFQPQHF. DNA for the CDR3: TGTGCCAGCAGTTACTCCCGTGGGGAGGCCTTTCAGCCCCAGCATTTT.